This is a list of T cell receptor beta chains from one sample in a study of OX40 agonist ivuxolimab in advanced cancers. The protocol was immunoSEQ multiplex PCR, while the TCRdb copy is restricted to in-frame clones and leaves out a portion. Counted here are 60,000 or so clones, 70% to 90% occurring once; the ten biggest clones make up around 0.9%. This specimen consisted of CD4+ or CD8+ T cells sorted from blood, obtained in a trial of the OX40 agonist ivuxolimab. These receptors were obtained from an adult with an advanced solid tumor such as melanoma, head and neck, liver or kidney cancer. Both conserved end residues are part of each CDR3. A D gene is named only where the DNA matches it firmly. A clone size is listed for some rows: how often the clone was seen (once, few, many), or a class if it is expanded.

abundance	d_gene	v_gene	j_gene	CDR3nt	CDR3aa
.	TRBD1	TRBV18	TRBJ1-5	TGTGCCAGCTCAGAAAACGGACAGGGTAACAATCAGCCCCAGCATTTT	CASSENGQGNNQPQHF
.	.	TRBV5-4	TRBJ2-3	TGTGCCAGCAGCTTGGTGGACACAGATACGCAGTATTTT	CASSLVDTDTQYF
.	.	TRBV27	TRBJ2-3	TGTGCCAGGGGCCCCCGCCCTAGCACAGATACGCAGTATTTT	CARGPRPSTDTQYF
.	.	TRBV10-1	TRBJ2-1	TGCGCCAGCAGTGAGTCGTTGGGTTCGGGGAATGAGCAGTTCTTC	CASSESLGSGNEQFF
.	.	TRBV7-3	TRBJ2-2	TGTGCCAGCAGCCCTTACTCGGATCACACCGGGGAGCTGTTTTTT	CASSPYSDHTGELFF
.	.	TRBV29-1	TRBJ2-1	TGCAGCGTTGATAGGGATTCCCGATGGCCTTCGGTCTTC	CSVDRDSRWPSVF
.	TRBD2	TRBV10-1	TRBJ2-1	TGCGCCAGCAGCGATGGGGGACTAGCGGCACACTCCTACAATGAGCAGTTCTTC	CASSDGGLAAHSYNEQFF
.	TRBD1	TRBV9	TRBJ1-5	TGTGCCAGCAGCCAAGACGGACAGGGGGGTCAGCCCCAGCATTTT	CASSQDGQGGQPQHF
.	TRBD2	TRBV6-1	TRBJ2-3	TGTGCCAGCGTAAAGCGGGGGGGCACAGATACGCAGTATTTT	CASVKRGGTDTQYF
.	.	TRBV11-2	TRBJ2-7	TGTGCCAGCAGCTTAGAAAGGGGCAACGAGCAGTACTTC	CASSLERGNEQYF
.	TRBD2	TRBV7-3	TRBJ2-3	TGTGCCAGCAGCTACACCCAACGGACTAGCGGGAGGGCAGATACGCAGTATTTT	CASSYTQRTSGRADTQYF
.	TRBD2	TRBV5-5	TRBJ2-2	TGTGCCAGCAGCTTGGAAGGGAGGGCCACCGGGGAGCTGTTTTTT	CASSLEGRATGELFF
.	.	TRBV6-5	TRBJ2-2	TGTGCCAGCAGTTACTGGGGCCGAACCGGGGAGCTGTTTTTT	CASSYWGRTGELFF
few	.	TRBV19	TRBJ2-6	TGTGCCAGTTGCTTGACGGGGCGGAGGGCCAACGTCCTGACTTTC	CASCLTGRRANVLTF
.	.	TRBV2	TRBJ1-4	TGTGCCAGCAGTGAAATCTCGGGGGGGAGTGAAAAACTGTTTTTT	CASSEISGGSEKLFF
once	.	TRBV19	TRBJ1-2	TGTGCCAGTACCATGACAGGAGCTAACTATGGCTACACCTTC	CASTMTGANYGYTF
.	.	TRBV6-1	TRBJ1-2	TGTGCCAGCAGGGCTGGACAAATTAACTATGGCTACACCTTC	CASRAGQINYGYTF
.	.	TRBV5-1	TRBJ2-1	TGCGCCAGCAGCTTGGGGACCAATGAGCAGTTCTTC	CASSLGTNEQFF
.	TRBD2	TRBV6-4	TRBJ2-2	TGTGCCAGCCGACTAGCGGGATCATACACCGGGGAGCTGTTTTTT	CASRLAGSYTGELFF
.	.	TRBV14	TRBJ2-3	TGTGCCAGCAGCGCCGCCCGATTAGATACGCAGTATTTT	CASSAARLDTQYF
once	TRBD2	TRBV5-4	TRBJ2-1	TGTGCCAGTCGACTAGCGGGCGGGAGCTCCTACAATGAGCAGTTCTTC	CASRLAGGSSYNEQFF
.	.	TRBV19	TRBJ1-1	TGTGCCAGTAGTCTGGGGGGTCTCGAAGCTTTCTTT	CASSLGGLEAFF
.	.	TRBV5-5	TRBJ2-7	TGTGCCAGCAGCTACGACGGTCCACGGTACTTC	CASSYDGPRYF
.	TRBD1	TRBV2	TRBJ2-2	TGTGCCAGCAGGCCTGACAGGGCCCGGTTGCAGCTGTTTTTT	CASRPDRARLQLFF
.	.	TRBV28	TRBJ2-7	TGTGCCAGCAGTGACCCGACAGGATCCTACGAGCAGTACTTC	CASSDPTGSYEQYF
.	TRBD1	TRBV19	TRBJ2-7	TGTGCCACAGCCGAACCGGGACAGGGGTTCTACGAGCAGTACTTC	CATAEPGQGFYEQYF
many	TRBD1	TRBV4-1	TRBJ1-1	TGCGCCAGCAGCCAACTGGGACAGCAGAACACTGAAGCTTTCTTT	CASSQLGQQNTEAFF
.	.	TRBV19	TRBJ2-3	TGTGCCAGTAGTATCCAGACTAGCACAGATACGCAGTATTTT	CASSIQTSTDTQYF
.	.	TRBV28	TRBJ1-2	TGTGCCAGCAGACAGGCAGGTAGAGATGGCTACACCTTC	CASRQAGRDGYTF
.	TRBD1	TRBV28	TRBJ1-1	TGTGCCAGCAGTTCCGCCTCCCAGGGGGCGGGTGAAGCTTTCTTT	CASSSASQGAGEAFF
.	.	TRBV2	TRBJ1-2	TGTGCCAGCAGCCCGACAGGACCCGGGGGCTACACCTTC	CASSPTGPGGYTF
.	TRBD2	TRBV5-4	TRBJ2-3	TGTGCCAGCAGCTCGAAAAGACTAGCGGGAGTGGATACGCAGTATTTT	CASSSKRLAGVDTQYF
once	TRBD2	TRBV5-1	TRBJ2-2	TGCGCCAGCAGCTCGCAGCGGGGGGCTGACACCGGGGAGCTGTTTTTT	CASSSQRGADTGELFF
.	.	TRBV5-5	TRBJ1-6	TGTGCCAGCAGCGCCCGACAGGAACTTTCACCCCTCCACTTT	CASSARQELSPLHF
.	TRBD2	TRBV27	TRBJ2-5	TGTGCCAGCAGTTTTAGCGGGGCTACAAGATCTGAGGCCCAGTACTTC	CASSFSGATRSEAQYF
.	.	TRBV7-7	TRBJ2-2	TGTGCTAGCAGCTTACAGGGTATTGCCGGGGAGCTGTTTTTT	CASSLQGIAGELFF
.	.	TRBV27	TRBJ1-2	TGTGCCAGCAGTCCCAGGGGAGGCTATGGCTACACCTTC	CASSPRGGYGYTF
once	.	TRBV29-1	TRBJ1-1	TGCAGCGTTGTCGGAGGTGGGAACACTGAAGCTTTCTTT	CSVVGGGNTEAFF